The 24 T cell receptor beta chains reported below all come from one sample, sequenced in a study of cytomegalovirus exposure and HLA in healthy donors. Researchers ran the PCR with 60 Vbeta and 13 Jbeta primers. The method was immunoSEQ multiplex PCR; TCRdb's version includes in-frame clones alone and lacks a portion of them. The sample contains roughly 130,000 clones, approximately 82% of which appear only once. Sequences were obtained from PBMCs. The receptors come from a man aged 45-60 years in good health and CMV-seronegative.

This clone was observed a single time. V and J are TRBV5-1 and TRBJ2-2; TRBD2 matches 8 bases. The CDR3 has 17 amino acids. Trimming at V came to 3 bases and at J to 4 bases, leaving 11 bases not matched to a gene. Germline V gene sequence: CDR1 SGHRS, CDR2 YFSETQ. The DNA for the CDR3 is TGCGCCAGCAGCTCCCGGGGGGGGGCTATAAGCACCGGGGAGCTGTTTTTT. The encoded protein is CASSSRGGAISTGELFF.

This sequence joins TRBV27 and TRBJ1-1, with D perhaps matching TRBD1 (6 bases). The germline gives CDR1 MNHEY, CDR2 SMNVEV (reference sequence). Trimming shortened V by 4 bases and J by 2 bases, and 14 bases separated the two germline ends. The CDR3 spans 15 residues. CDR3: CASSWAPGTNTEAFF. For the CDR3, the DNA is TGTGCCAGCAGTTGGGCCCCGGGGACAAACACTGAAGCTTTCTTT.

J is TRBJ2-3 and V is TRBV28, with TRBD2 matching 11 bases. CDR1 is MDHEN, CDR2 SYDVKM, per germline. The CDR3 sequence is 16 residues long. The J segment lost 1 base and the V segment lost 5 bases, leaving 5 bases of the junction unmatched. CDR3 coding DNA: TGTGCCAGCAGTATAACGGGACTAGCGGGCACAGATACGCAGTATTTT. It encodes CASSITGLAGTDTQYF.

The chain uses TRBV19 and TRBJ1-2, with 8 bases aligning to TRBD1. The CDR3 loop spans 22 amino acids. The germline V gene encodes CDR1 LNHDA and CDR2 SQIVND (reference sequence). V shed 3 bases, J shed 8 bases, and the junction held 32 bases outside the gene matches. The DNA for the CDR3 is TGTGCCAGTAGTATCTCCTTACTCGGACAGGGCCGTCTTTTCAACCATGTTTACGGCTACACCTTC. Protein product: CASSISLLGQGRLFNHVYGYTF.

This clone was seen a few times. The V call is TRBV6-1, the J call TRBJ2-2, with a tentative D call TRBD1 (6 bases). This CDR3 comprises 14 residues. Per the germline V gene, CDR1 is MNHNS and CDR2 is SASEGT. V was pared by 1 base and J by 9 bases, with 12 bases between. CDR3 protein: CASSEGGGVRELFF. The CDR3 DNA reads TGTGCCAGCAGTGAAGGAGGGGGAGTTAGGGAGCTGTTTTTT.

The V gene is TRBV28, the J gene TRBJ2-5, with TRBD1 identical over 11 bases. The CDR3 has 15 amino acids. The V and J ends lost 4 bases and 3 bases, in that order; junction bases with no gene match: 4. The germline gives CDR1 MDHEN, CDR2 SYDVKM. DNA for the CDR3: TGTGCCAGCAGTTCCCCGGGACAGGGGGAAGAGACCCAGTACTTC. Translation gives CASSSPGQGEETQYF.

The CDR3 nucleotides read TGTGCCATCAGCACTAGTTCTCTTATGTCTACAGATACGCAGTATTTT. Protein product: CAISTSSLMSTDTQYF. The chain combines TRBV10-3 with TRBJ2-3, with D possibly being TRBD2 (5 bases). Germline V gives CDR1 ENHRY, CDR2 SYGVKD. The CDR3 is 16 amino acids. The V end lost 6 bases, the J end lost 3 bases, and 19 bases lay between the germline ends.

In nucleotides, the CDR3 is TGTGCCTGGAGTCCGGGGGACTCTGGAAACACCATATATTTT. Protein product: CAWSPGDSGNTIYF. The chain links TRBV30 to TRBJ1-3; D perhaps matches TRBD1 (5 bases). The CDR3 length is 14 residues. Trimming took off 2 bases at V and 0 bases at J, with 8 bases between the two ends. Looked up from germline, CDR1 is GTSNPN and CDR2 is SVGIG (reference sequence).

V usage is TRBV14 and J usage is TRBJ1-1; D is undetermined. This CDR3 contains 13 residues. Deletions cut 2 bases from V and 3 bases from J, with 7 bases between. CDR1 is SGHDN and CDR2 is FVKESK in the germline V gene. The CDR3, as DNA: TGTGCCAGCAGCCAACGGCGGGACACTGAAGCTTTCTTT. This codes for CASSQRRDTEAFF.

This chain uses TRBV5-6 with TRBJ2-5; 9 bases are a match to TRBD2. CDR3 length: 16 residues. Germline CDR1 is SGHDT and CDR2 is YYEEEE. The V and J ends lost 3 bases and 7 bases, in that order; junction bases with no gene match: 13. DNA for the CDR3: TGTGCCAGCAGCTATTTGAAAGCGGGGGGCCGGGGGACCCAGTACTTC. Translated, it gives CASSYLKAGGRGTQYF. The full variable domain, completed using reference TRBV5-6 and TRBJ2-5, is DAGVTQSPTHLIKTRGQQVTLRCSPKSGHDTVSWYQQALGQGPQFIFQYYEEEERQRGNFPDRFSGHQFPNYSSELNVNALLLGDSALYLCASSYLKAGGRGTQYFGPGTRLLVL.

This chain joins TRBV4-1 and TRBJ2-7; 8 bases line up with TRBD2. CDR1 MGHRA and CDR2 YSYEKL come from the germline V gene. V was pared by 0 bases and J by 4 bases, with 8 bases of the junction left unmatched. The CDR3 spans 16 residues. The chain's CDR3 is CASSQDSGGGKYEQYF. The CDR3 DNA is TGCGCCAGCAGCCAAGATTCAGGCGGGGGGAAATACGAGCAGTACTTC.

The table lists this clone with a few counts. The rearrangement links TRBV18 to TRBJ2-1; a possible D gene is TRBD2 (6 bases). The CDR3 has 15 amino acids. Trimming stripped 1 base from V and 2 bases from J, with 9 bases between. Germline V gene data show CDR1 as KGHSH and CDR2 as LQKENI. CDR3 DNA sequence: TGTGCCAGCTCACCACGCGGGGCCCCCTACAATGAGCAGTTCTTC. It encodes CASSPRGAPYNEQFF. The full variable domain, in which reference TRBV18 and TRBJ2-1 provide the parts outside the CDR3, is NAGVMQNPRHLVRRRGQEARLRCSPMKGHSHVYWYRQLPEEGLKFMVYLQKENIIDESGMPKERFSAEFPKEGPSILRIQQVVRGDSAAYFCASSPRGAPYNEQFFGPGTRLTVL.

This sequence joins TRBV6-1 and TRBJ1-4; 8 bases map to TRBD1. Germline V CDR1 and CDR2: MNHNS, SASEGT. J lost 8 bases, V lost 5 bases, and 1 base had no gene match. The CDR3 is made up of 12 amino acids. The CDR3 DNA sequence: TGTGCCAGCAGTTGGGACAGGGAAAAACTGTTTTTT. Its translation is CASSWDREKLFF.

CDR3: CASSASGAADEQFF. The CDR3, as DNA: TGTGCCAGCAGCGCGAGCGGCGCCGCCGATGAGCAGTTCTTC. The chain carries TRBV9 and TRBJ2-1; weak D call: TRBD2 (5 bases). The CDR3 sequence is 14 residues long. Germline CDR1 SGDLS, CDR2 YYNGEE. Between the trimmed V and J ends, which lost 3 bases and 8 bases, there was a span of 15 bases. The full variable domain, with the rest looked up from reference TRBV9 and TRBJ2-1, is DSGVTQTPKHLITATGQRVTLRCSPRSGDLSVYWYQQSLDQGLQFLIQYYNGEERAKGNILERFSAQQFPDLHSELNLSSLELGDSALYFCASSASGAADEQFFGPGTRLTVL.

This clone was recorded only once. The rearrangement joins TRBV5-4 to TRBJ1-2; 12 bases agree with TRBD1. In germline, CDR1 is SGHNT, CDR2 YYREEE (reference sequence). V shed 4 bases and J 4 bases; nucleotides not matched to a gene: 8. This CDR3 is built from 16 residues. The CDR3 bases are TGTGCCAGCAGCCCAAGGGGGACAGGGGGCAGCTATGGCTACACCTTC. Protein product: CASSPRGTGGSYGYTF.

This clone appeared once. The V gene is TRBV7-3, the J gene TRBJ2-5, with 8 bases aligning to TRBD1. This CDR3 comprises 14 residues. CDR1 is SGHTA and CDR2 is FQGTGA in the germline V gene. The V gene end was trimmed by 4 bases and the J gene end by 4 bases; junction bases not matched to a gene: 5. The CDR3 bases are TGTGCCAGCAGCTCGCAGGGGGCTGGAGAGACCCAGTACTTC. Translated, it gives CASSSQGAGETQYF.

This clone was counted a single time. The genes are TRBV19 and TRBJ2-5, with TRBD2 matching over 8 bases. V gave up 6 bases and J gave up 1 base; unmatched junction bases: 4. The CDR3 spans 14 residues. Germline loops: CDR1 LNHDA, CDR2 SQIVND (reference sequence). CDR3 loop: CASSTSGGQETQYF. The CDR3 DNA is TGTGCCAGTAGCACCAGCGGGGGCCAAGAGACCCAGTACTTC. Full variable domain (missing parts from reference TRBV19 and TRBJ2-5): DGGITQSPKYLFRKEGQNVTLSCEQNLNHDAMYWYRQDPGQGLRLIYYSQIVNDFQKGDIAEGYSVSREKKESFPLTVTSAQKNPTAFYLCASSTSGGQETQYFGPGTRLLVL.

The rearrangement uses TRBV7-8 and TRBJ2-7, with a possible D match to TRBD2 (5 bases). Trimming pared 3 bases from V and 2 bases from J, leaving 11 bases between. Germline assignment: CDR1 SGHVS and CDR2 FQNEAQ. The CDR3 has 14 residues. The CDR3 protein is CASSFGLETYEQYF. In DNA, the CDR3 is TGTGCCAGCAGCTTCGGACTGGAGACCTACGAGCAGTACTTC.

This chain connects TRBV5-1 to TRBJ2-5; weak D call: TRBD2 (7 bases). Germline V gene sequence: CDR1 SGHRS, CDR2 YFSETQ. V lost 0 bases to trimming and J lost 4 bases, with 13 bases between them. This CDR3 has 15 amino acids. The CDR3 bases are TGCGCCAGCAGCTTGGGGCAGGGGAGGGGAGAGACCCAGTACTTC. It codes for CASSLGQGRGETQYF.

About this clone itself: Other DNA sequences from this sample encode an identical CDR3 as well. This chain joins TRBV30 and TRBJ2-7; possibly TRBD2 for D (6 bases). V gave up 0 bases and J gave up 0 bases, with 9 bases separating them. Germline CDR1 reads GTSNPN; CDR2 reads SVGIG (reference sequence). This CDR3 has 14 amino acids. The CDR3 loop is CAWSVGGDSYEQYF. The CDR3 DNA reads TGTGCCTGGAGTGTGGGGGGAGACTCCTACGAGCAGTACTTC.

The chain has TRBV23-1 and TRBJ1-5, with D possibly being TRBD1 (5 bases). TRBV23-1 is sorted into the ORF group, with uncertain function. The CDR3 is made up of 16 amino acids. V lost 2 bases, J lost 1 base, and 12 bases lay in between. In DNA, the CDR3 is TGCGCCAGCAGTCAACGCAGGGCGGAAAGCAATCAGCCCCAGCATTTT. The encoded protein is CASSQRRAESNQPQHF.

This sequence joins TRBV5-1 and TRBJ2-1; possibly TRBD2 for D (5 bases). Germline CDR1 reads SGHRS; CDR2 reads YFSETQ. V gave up 6 bases and J gave up 0 bases, with 16 bases separating them. The CDR3 length is 16 residues. CDR3 sequence reads: CASNKTPGSSYNEQFF. CDR3 in DNA: TGCGCCAGCAACAAGACTCCGGGGAGCTCCTACAATGAGCAGTTCTTC. Full variable domain (rest looked up from reference TRBV5-1 and TRBJ2-1): KAGVTQTPRYLIKTRGQQVTLSCSPISGHRSVSWYQQTPGQGLQFLFEYFSETQRNKGNFPGRFSGRQFSNSRSEMNVSTLELGDSALYLCASNKTPGSSYNEQFFGPGTRLTVL.

The chain recombines TRBV11-2 with TRBJ2-1; 7 nucleotides match TRBD2. The germline V gene has CDR1 SGHAT and CDR2 FQNNGV. The CDR3 extends over 14 amino acids. V was clipped by 4 bases and J by 4 bases; unmatched bases: 4. In DNA, the CDR3 is TGTGCCAGCAGCTCACCGGGACTATACAATGAGCAGTTCTTC. It is translated as CASSSPGLYNEQFF.

The CDR3 DNA reads as TGCGCCAGCAGCTTGTCAAGGGGCCCTGAAGCTTTCTTT. Translation gives CASSLSRGPEAFF. The chain has TRBV5-1 and TRBJ1-1; possible D gene TRBD1, 5 bases. The length of the CDR3 is 13 residues. Per the germline V gene, CDR1 is SGHRS and CDR2 is YFSETQ. The V end lost 1 base, the J end lost 6 bases, and 10 bases lay between the germline ends.